The 4 T cell receptor beta chains below were found in one sample sequenced in a study of Ad26.COV2.S vaccination and SARS-CoV-2 variants. Produced via immunoSEQ multiplex PCR; TCRdb's table is partial and in-frame only. The data contain about 400,000 clones, around 85% of them seen just once; the ten biggest clones take up roughly 3%. As to treatment: some 20 received Ad26.COV2.S at low or high dose, single or two shots; about 5 received placebo; per-sample allocation not given. The investigators took samples on day 63 after the first vaccine or placebo injection. The sample here was peripheral blood, taken in a trial of Ad26.COV2.S vaccine versus placebo. The receptors shown here come from a person between 18 and 65 years old who received the Ad26.COV2.S COVID-19 vaccine or a placebo.

This clone was found once. The CDR3 region has the DNA TGCGCCAGCAGCCCAGGACTAGCGGGCTCCTACGAGCAGTACTTC. Translation gives CASSPGLAGSYEQYF. The rearrangement joins TRBV5-1 to TRBJ2-7, with TRBD2 matching over 11 bases. The CDR3 consists of 15 residues. CDR1 SGHRS and CDR2 YFSETQ come from the germline V gene. Losses at the gene ends were 4 bases for V and 0 bases for J; bases not matched to a gene: 3.

J is TRBJ1-3 and V is TRBV7-6; D is perhaps TRBD1 (5 bases). The ends were cut back, 3 bases at V and 0 bases at J, with 6 bases in the middle. The germline V gene encodes CDR1 SGHVS and CDR2 FNYEAQ. The CDR3 covers 14 residues. The CDR3 sequence: CASSLTDSGNTIYF. CDR3 nucleotides: TGTGCCAGCAGCTTGACAGACTCTGGAAACACCATATATTTT. Together with reference TRBV7-6 and TRBJ1-3, the CDR3 gives the full variable domain: GAGVSQSPRYKVTKRGQDVALRCDPISGHVSLYWYRQALGQGPEFLTYFNYEAQQDKSGLPNDRFSAERPEGSISTLTIQRTEQRDSAMYRCASSLTDSGNTIYFGEGSWLTVV.

DNA for the CDR3: TGTGCCAGTAGTATACGGCAGATTAACTATGGCTACACCTTC. This codes for CASSIRQINYGYTF. This sequence joins TRBV19 and TRBJ1-2; D call uncertain. Per germline, CDR1 LNHDA and CDR2 SQIVND (reference sequence). Trimming pared 2 bases from V and 1 base from J, leaving 8 bases between. This CDR3 comprises 14 residues. The complete variable domain, with remaining parts taken from reference TRBV19 and TRBJ1-2, reads DGGITQSPKYLFRKEGQNVTLSCEQNLNHDAMYWYRQDPGQGLRLIYYSQIVNDFQKGDIAEGYSVSREKKESFPLTVTSAQKNPTAFYLCASSIRQINYGYTFGSGTRLTVV.

The CDR3 is CASSLDRALSDYTF. DNA for the CDR3: TGCGCCAGCAGCTTGGACAGGGCACTATCGGACTACACCTTC. The rearrangement joins TRBV5-1 to TRBJ1-2, with a possible D match to TRBD1 (6 bases). Germline V gene lookup returns CDR1 SGHRS and CDR2 YFSETQ. Trimming pared 0 bases from V and 10 bases from J, leaving 16 bases between. The CDR3 consists of 14 residues.